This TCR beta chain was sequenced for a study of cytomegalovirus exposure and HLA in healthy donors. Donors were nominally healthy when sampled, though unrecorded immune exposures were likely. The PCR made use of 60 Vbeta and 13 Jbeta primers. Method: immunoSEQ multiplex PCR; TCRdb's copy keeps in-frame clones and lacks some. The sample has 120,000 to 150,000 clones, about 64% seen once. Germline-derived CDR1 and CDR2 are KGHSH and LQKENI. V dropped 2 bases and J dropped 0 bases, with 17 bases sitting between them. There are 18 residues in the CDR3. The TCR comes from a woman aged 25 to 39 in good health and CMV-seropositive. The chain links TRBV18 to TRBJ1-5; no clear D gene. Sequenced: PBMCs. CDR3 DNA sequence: TGTGCCAGCTCACCATTTGGAGGGCCAACCCTTAGCAATCAGCCCCAGCATTTT. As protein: CASSPFGGPTLSNQPQHF.